These T cell receptor beta chains were read from a single sample in a study of shared clonotypes between healthy human individuals. The assay was immunoSEQ multiplex PCR, and TCRdb's table has in-frame clones only and misses some. The repertoire holds 1.6 million or so clones, with 95% to 97% as singletons. The sample was naive CD4+ T cells sorted from blood. The origin of the receptors is a man aged 25-45 years in good health. The CDR3 runs from the conserved cysteine through the conserved F or W. The D gene is left open where the match is weak. For some rows the clone size is stated as once, few or many, or as a class when expanded; others skip it.

V gene	J gene	clone size	D gene	CDR3 protein	CDR3 DNA
TRBV4-1	TRBJ1-5	-	-	CASSQDRAFGPQHF	TGCGCCAGCAGCCAAGATCGGGCTTTTGGGCCCCAGCATTTT
TRBV7-2	TRBJ1-1	-	-	CASSSGLNTEAFF	TGTGCCAGCAGCTCGGGACTTAACACTGAAGCTTTCTTT
TRBV28	TRBJ2-7	once	-	CASSSLGTGPRSYEQYF	TGTGCCAGCAGTTCCCTAGGGACTGGCCCCCGGTCCTACGAGCAGTACTTC
TRBV2	TRBJ1-1	-	-	CASSEIYTEAFF	TGTGCCAGCAGTGAAATATACACTGAAGCTTTCTTT
TRBV28	TRBJ2-1	-	-	CASSWVYNEQFF	TGTGCCAGCAGTTGGGTATACAATGAGCAGTTCTTC
TRBV6-5	TRBJ2-4	-	-	CASSLTGSLAKNIQYF	TGTGCCAGCAGTTTAACAGGGTCCTTAGCCAAAAACATTCAGTACTTC
TRBV2	TRBJ2-5	-	TRBD1	CASSRQGLGETQYF	TGTGCCAGCAGTAGACAGGGGCTCGGAGAGACCCAGTACTTC
TRBV30	TRBJ2-1	-	TRBD2	CAWSALAGGGEQFF	TGTGCCTGGAGTGCACTAGCGGGAGGAGGTGAGCAGTTCTTC
TRBV28	TRBJ2-2	-	-	CASSSLWTENTGELFF	TGTGCCAGCAGTTCCTTGTGGACAGAGAACACCGGGGAGCTGTTTTTT
TRBV7-2	TRBJ2-7	-	-	CASSLVYGLGEQYF	TGTGCCAGCAGCTTAGTTTACGGGTTGGGCGAGCAGTACTTC
TRBV6-6	TRBJ1-2	-	-	CASSYRQRNYGYTF	TGTGCCAGCAGTTACCGACAGCGTAACTATGGCTACACCTTC
TRBV6-5	TRBJ2-7	-	TRBD1	CASSFRWDRGVYEQYF	TGTGCCAGCAGTTTCCGGTGGGACAGGGGAGTCTACGAGCAGTACTTC
TRBV27	TRBJ2-7	few	TRBD1	CASSSPGTGSYEQYF	TGTGCCAGCTCCAGCCCAGGGACAGGATCCTACGAGCAGTACTTC
TRBV5-4	TRBJ2-3	-	-	CASSRTGTDTQYF	TGTGCCAGCAGCCGGACGGGCACAGATACGCAGTATTTT
TRBV2	TRBJ1-2	-	-	CASSEGAGSGYGYTF	TGTGCCAGCAGTGAGGGGGCAGGATCGGGCTATGGCTACACCTTC
TRBV29-1	TRBJ2-1	-	TRBD2	CSVDPGTSGNYNEQFF	TGCAGCGTCGACCCCGGGACTAGCGGAAATTACAATGAGCAGTTCTTC
TRBV28	TRBJ2-1	-	TRBD2	CASSPSSAGGNYRNEQFF	TGTGCCAGCAGTCCGTCCTCAGCGGGAGGGAATTATCGCAATGAGCAGTTCTTC
TRBV28	TRBJ2-5	-	-	CASSLAAEETQYF	TGTGCCAGCAGTTTAGCAGCAGAAGAGACCCAGTACTTC
TRBV18	TRBJ1-3	-	-	CASSPPSRASGNTIYF	TGTGCCAGCTCACCACCATCCAGGGCGTCTGGAAACACCATATATTTT
TRBV30	TRBJ2-2	-	-	CAWSVLRTGELFF	TGTGCCTGGAGTGTACTCCGGACCGGGGAGCTGTTTTTT
TRBV30	TRBJ1-1	-	-	CAWRTSRAEYTEAFF	TGTGCCTGGAGGACGAGCAGGGCCGAGTACACTGAAGCTTTCTTT
TRBV5-1	TRBJ2-5	-	-	CASSMAGGETQYF	TGCGCCAGCAGCATGGCAGGGGGGGAGACCCAGTACTTC
TRBV5-1	TRBJ2-3	-	-	CASSLEAVDTQYF	TGCGCCAGCAGCTTGGAGGCGGTAGATACGCAGTATTTT
TRBV9	TRBJ2-1	-	-	CASSRPGLPSHEQFF	TGTGCCAGCAGTCGACCGGGACTTCCTTCCCATGAGCAGTTCTTC
TRBV19	TRBJ2-4	-	TRBD2	CASSPRGLAGVVGAKNIQYF	TGTGCCAGTAGTCCAAGGGGACTAGCGGGAGTCGTCGGAGCCAAAAACATTCAGTACTTC
TRBV28	TRBJ2-3	-	-	CASSTTDTQYF	TGTGCCAGCAGTACCACAGATACGCAGTATTTT
TRBV7-9	TRBJ2-2	-	-	CASSSTPPGTGELFF	TGTGCCAGCAGCTCCACCCCCCCGGGTACCGGGGAGCTGTTTTTT
TRBV7-6	TRBJ2-1	-	-	CASSSLPFGEQFF	TGTGCCAGCAGCTCGTTGCCCTTCGGTGAGCAGTTCTTC
TRBV11-2	TRBJ2-3	-	TRBD2	CASSLVRGGLATDTQYF	TGTGCCAGCAGCTTAGTCAGGGGGGGACTAGCGACAGATACGCAGTATTTT
TRBV9	TRBJ2-1	once	-	CASSVDPRGGYNEQFF	TGTGCCAGCAGCGTAGATCCCAGGGGTGGCTACAATGAGCAGTTCTTC
TRBV5-1	TRBJ2-3	-	TRBD1	CASSLYGTGYTDTQYF	TGCGCCAGCAGCTTGTACGGGACAGGGTACACAGATACGCAGTATTTT
TRBV7-6	TRBJ2-2	-	TRBD2	CASSLKGSGRTGELFF	TGTGCCAGCAGCTTAAAAGGTAGCGGGAGGACCGGGGAGCTGTTTTTT
TRBV19	TRBJ1-4	-	-	CASTTPREVFGKLFF	TGTGCCAGCACTACGCCTCGTGAGGTTTTTGGAAAACTGTTTTTT
TRBV5-6	TRBJ2-7	-	TRBD1	CASSSTGADYEQYF	TGTGCCAGCAGCTCGACAGGGGCTGACTACGAGCAGTACTTC
TRBV11-3	TRBJ2-3	-	-	CASSSGGIGGADTQYF	TGTGCCAGCAGCTCGGGGGGTATCGGGGGCGCAGATACGCAGTATTTT
TRBV29-1	TRBJ2-5	-	TRBD1	CSMTGGWAQETQYF	TGCAGCATGACAGGGGGCTGGGCCCAAGAGACCCAGTACTTC
TRBV6-1	TRBJ2-7	-	TRBD2	CASRVPSGSSYEQYF	TGTGCCAGCAGGGTCCCCAGCGGGAGCTCCTACGAGCAGTACTTC
TRBV10-3	TRBJ2-1	-	-	CAISESSGGAYNEQFF	TGTGCCATCAGTGAGTCGTCCGGGGGCGCGTACAATGAGCAGTTCTTC
TRBV5-1	TRBJ1-3	-	TRBD1	CASSLRQGIGGNTIYF	TGCGCCAGCAGCTTACGACAGGGAATCGGTGGAAACACCATATATTTT
TRBV21-1	TRBJ2-1	once	-	CASSNNSGPNVSYNEQFF	TGTGCCAGCAGCAACAATTCCGGGCCAAATGTGTCCTACAATGAGCAGTTCTTC
TRBV11-2	TRBJ2-5	-	-	CASSLAGKGAQYF	TGTGCCAGCAGCTTAGCGGGGAAGGGGGCCCAGTACTTC
TRBV7-3	TRBJ1-1	-	-	CASSLSGNTEAFF	TGTGCCAGCAGCTTAAGCGGGAATACTGAAGCTTTCTTT
TRBV11-2	TRBJ2-7	-	TRBD2	CASSLLAGRTSYEQYF	TGTGCCAGCAGCTTACTAGCGGGACGAACCTCCTACGAGCAGTACTTC
TRBV10-3	TRBJ2-2	-	TRBD1	CATSAQGDTGELFF	TGTGCCACTAGTGCACAGGGGGACACCGGGGAGCTGTTTTTT
TRBV18	TRBJ2-1	-	-	CASSLSDSYNEQFF	TGTGCCAGCTCACTTAGCGACTCCTACAATGAGCAGTTCTTC
TRBV7-3	TRBJ1-5	-	TRBD1	CASSSRGQGHRNQPQHF	TGTGCCAGCAGCTCAAGAGGACAGGGCCATCGCAATCAGCCCCAGCATTTT
TRBV5-4	TRBJ2-3	-	TRBD2	CASSPVSSGSTDTQYF	TGTGCCAGCAGCCCAGTGTCTAGCGGAAGCACAGATACGCAGTATTTT
TRBV5-6	TRBJ1-3	-	-	CASSPRRDLSGNTIYF	TGTGCCAGCAGCCCAAGACGGGACCTCTCTGGAAACACCATATATTTT
TRBV5-1	TRBJ2-1	-	-	CASSLDDGLYNEQFF	TGCGCCAGCAGCTTGGATGACGGACTATACAATGAGCAGTTCTTC
TRBV9	TRBJ2-7	-	-	CASSVGNGRVEQYF	TGTGCCAGCAGCGTAGGAAACGGCAGGGTCGAGCAGTACTTC
TRBV10-3	TRBJ2-7	-	-	CAITETAGRLHEQYF	TGTGCCATCACTGAGACGGCGGGGCGCCTACACGAGCAGTACTTC
TRBV5-6	TRBJ2-7	-	TRBD2	CASRSLAGGGTYEQYF	TGTGCCAGCAGGTCCCTAGCGGGAGGGGGGACCTACGAGCAGTACTTC
TRBV5-4	TRBJ2-3	-	-	CASSFPDGTDTQYF	TGTGCCAGCAGCTTCCCGGACGGCACAGATACGCAGTATTTT
TRBV20-1	TRBJ1-1	once	-	CSASVNTEAFF	TGCAGTGCTAGCGTGAACACTGAAGCTTTCTTT
TRBV7-3	TRBJ2-2	-	-	CASSNPGRNTGELFF	TGTGCCAGCAGCAACCCGGGACGAAACACCGGGGAGCTGTTTTTT
TRBV28	TRBJ2-3	-	-	CASSSPSQAEGTDTQYF	TGTGCCAGCAGTTCCCCTTCACAGGCGGAGGGCACAGATACGCAGTATTTT